The next 10 T cell receptor beta chains were all read from a single sample in a study of cytomegalovirus exposure and HLA in healthy donors. 13 Jbeta primers and 60 Vbeta primers were used for the PCR. Sequencing used immunoSEQ multiplex PCR; TCRdb keeps in-frame clones, though not all of them. The profile covers about 150,000 clones, with roughly four fifths appearing a single time and approximately 6.1% taken by the ten largest. Input material: PBMCs. All receptors derive from a man aged 25 to 40 in good health and CMV-seropositive.

V gene TRBV18 combines with J gene TRBJ2-7; 7 positions match TRBD1. There are 17 residues in the CDR3. Germline values: CDR1 KGHSH, CDR2 LQKENI. The V and J ends lost 3 bases and 1 base, in that order; junction bases with no gene match: 12. CDR3 coding DNA: TGTGCCAGCTCACCGCTACTTACAGGGGAACGATCCTACGAGCAGTACTTC. Translated: CASSPLLTGERSYEQYF.

The chain has TRBV9 and TRBJ2-7, with TRBD2 identical over 8 bases. The V gene end was trimmed by 0 bases and the J gene end by 1 base; junction bases not matched to a gene: 9. Germline lookup yields CDR1 SGDLS and CDR2 YYNGEE. The CDR3 has 17 residues. This CDR3 reads CASSVGYGSGASYEQYF. Here the CDR3 DNA reads TGTGCCAGCAGCGTAGGGTATGGTAGCGGGGCATCCTACGAGCAGTACTTC.

V gene TRBV30 combines with J gene TRBJ2-5; D gene unclear. Germline values: CDR1 GTSNPN, CDR2 SVGIG (reference sequence). Trimming took off 8 bases at V and 0 bases at J, with 10 bases between the two ends. The length of the CDR3 is 12 residues. The CDR3 is CAGLGNQETQYF. For the CDR3, the DNA is TGTGCCGGCCTGGGCAACCAAGAGACCCAGTACTTC.

The genes are TRBV11-2 and TRBJ1-3; 7 nucleotides line up with TRBD1. V was clipped by 3 bases and J by 0 bases; unmatched bases: 5. Germline V gene data show CDR1 as SGHAT and CDR2 as FQNNGV. The CDR3 extends over 16 amino acids. The CDR3 reads CASSLRQGRSGNTIYF. Here the CDR3 DNA reads TGTGCCAGCAGCTTGAGACAGGGCCGCTCTGGAAACACCATATATTTT.

The chain has TRBV6-1 and TRBJ2-7, with a tentative D call TRBD1 (6 bases). The germline V gene encodes CDR1 MNHNS and CDR2 SASEGT. With 7 bases removed from V and 7 bases from J, the gap between germline ends came to 23 bases. CDR3 size: 15 residues. The CDR3, as DNA: TGTGCCAGCAACCGAGACAGGACCACTTACTGGGAGCAGTACTTC. This translates into CASNRDRTTYWEQYF.

J is TRBJ1-2 and V is TRBV5-4; 8 positions agree with TRBD1. Germline CDR1 is SGHNT and CDR2 is YYREEE (reference sequence). This CDR3 has 15 residues. The V gene end was trimmed by 2 bases and the J gene end by 4 bases; junction bases not matched to a gene: 7. The CDR3 is CASSLGQGPSYGYTF. DNA of the CDR3: TGTGCCAGCAGCTTAGGACAGGGCCCTTCCTATGGCTACACCTTC.

The chain joins TRBV2 to TRBJ2-5, with TRBD2 matching 7 bases. The CDR3 sequence is 14 residues long. Germline V gives CDR1 SNHLY, CDR2 FYNNEI. The ends lost 4 bases at V and 4 bases at J; junction bases unmatched: 6. CDR3 in amino acids: CASSGGSSGETQYF. In DNA, the CDR3 is TGTGCCAGCAGTGGCGGCTCTAGCGGAGAGACCCAGTACTTC.

Worth noting for this clone: In the same sample, other DNA sequences code for this CDR3. The chain employs TRBV9 and TRBJ1-1, with unresolved D. Trimming left V 2 bases short and J 2 bases short, with 7 bases between. Germline values: CDR1 SGDLS, CDR2 YYNGEE. The CDR3 is 13 residues long. The CDR3 coding sequence is TGTGCCAGCAGCGTCGGTTCAAACACTGAAGCTTTCTTT. Protein: CASSVGSNTEAFF. The full variable domain, rest sourced from reference TRBV9 and TRBJ1-1, is DSGVTQTPKHLITATGQRVTLRCSPRSGDLSVYWYQQSLDQGLQFLIQYYNGEERAKGNILERFSAQQFPDLHSELNLSSLELGDSALYFCASSVGSNTEAFFGQGTRLTVV.

The genes are TRBV9 and TRBJ1-1; the D gene is possibly TRBD1 (6 bases). Germline loops: CDR1 SGDLS, CDR2 YYNGEE. V lost 0 bases and J 5 bases, leaving 14 bases between the germline ends. The CDR3 consists of 15 residues. The CDR3 coding sequence is TGTGCCAGCAGCGTAGCCCTTACAGGGCGGACTGAAGCTTTCTTT. This encodes CASSVALTGRTEAFF. Complete variable domain (other parts from reference TRBV9 and TRBJ1-1): DSGVTQTPKHLITATGQRVTLRCSPRSGDLSVYWYQQSLDQGLQFLIQYYNGEERAKGNILERFSAQQFPDLHSELNLSSLELGDSALYFCASSVALTGRTEAFFGQGTRLTVV.

The chain links TRBV27 to TRBJ2-7; TRBD2 matches 12 bases. CDR3 length: 14 amino acids. Germline CDR1 MNHEY, CDR2 SMNVEV (reference sequence). V was clipped by 6 bases and J by 7 bases; unmatched bases: 7. For the CDR3, the DNA is TGTGCCAGCAGCCTAGCGGGAGGGCCAAGGGAGCAGTACTTC. Protein product: CASSLAGGPREQYF.